What follows are 18 T cell receptor beta chains derived from one specimen sequenced in a study of OX40 agonist ivuxolimab in advanced cancers. TCRdb's copy holds only in-frame clones and misses some; the assay was immunoSEQ multiplex PCR. The data show approximately 10,000 clones, over 55% seen once. The sequences come from CD4+ or CD8+ T cells sorted from blood, collected in a trial of the OX40 agonist ivuxolimab. These receptors were obtained from an adult with an advanced solid tumor such as melanoma, head and neck, liver or kidney cancer.

The genes are TRBV7-9 and TRBJ1-3; D is uncertain. The germline V and J ends were trimmed by 7 bases and 8 bases, with 12 bases remaining between them. The CDR3 has 12 amino acids. Germline CDR1 reads SEHNR; CDR2 reads FQNEAQ (reference sequence). The CDR3 loop reads CASTKTHDTIYF. The CDR3 bases are TGTGCCAGCACCAAGACCCATGACACCATATATTTT.

This clone came up a few times. The chain combines TRBV27 with TRBJ2-7; D is undetermined. CDR3 length: 13 residues. Germline V gene data show CDR1 as MNHEY and CDR2 as SMNVEV (reference sequence). Between the trimmed V and J ends, which lost 2 bases and 4 bases, there was a span of 9 bases. This CDR3 is CASSLGARYEQYF. As DNA, the CDR3 is TGTGCCAGCAGTTTAGGAGCTCGGTACGAGCAGTACTTC.

V is TRBV28 and J is TRBJ2-1; D is uncertain. The germline V gene has CDR1 MDHEN and CDR2 SYDVKM. This CDR3 has 12 residues. V was clipped by 7 bases and J by 5 bases, with 9 bases between them. CDR3 residues: CASTPFNNEQFF. The CDR3 DNA is TGTGCCAGCACCCCCTTCAACAATGAGCAGTTCTTC.

The CDR3 region has the DNA TGCGCCAGCAGCCAAGACGGTTCAGATACGCAGTATTTT. Protein: CASSQDGSDTQYF. V gene TRBV4-1 combines with J gene TRBJ2-3; D gene uncertain. The CDR3 sequence is 13 residues long. Trimming cost V 0 bases and J 4 bases, with 5 bases left between them. Germline CDR1 and CDR2: MGHRA and YSYEKL.

This chain connects TRBV7-9 to TRBJ2-1, with a possible D match to TRBD2 (5 bases). The V gene's germline CDR1 is SEHNR and CDR2 FQNEAQ (reference sequence). The CDR3 loop spans 13 amino acids. Between the trimmed V and J ends, which lost 1 base and 8 bases, there was a span of 9 bases. CDR3 sequence reads: CASSLDSADEQFF. The CDR3 region has the DNA TGTGCCAGCAGCTTAGACTCAGCGGATGAGCAGTTCTTC.

The rearrangement links TRBV7-6 to TRBJ1-1; TRBD1 agrees at 8 bases. The germline V gene has CDR1 SGHVS and CDR2 FNYEAQ. Trimming took 4 bases from V and 5 from J; bases not matched to a gene: 3. The CDR3 contains 13 residues. The chain's CDR3 is CASSSGQGTEAFF. CDR3 DNA sequence: TGTGCCAGCAGCTCAGGACAGGGAACTGAAGCTTTCTTT. The full variable domain, its missing parts supplied by reference TRBV7-6 and TRBJ1-1, is GAGVSQSPRYKVTKRGQDVALRCDPISGHVSLYWYRQALGQGPEFLTYFNYEAQQDKSGLPNDRFSAERPEGSISTLTIQRTEQRDSAMYRCASSSGQGTEAFFGQGTRLTVV.

The J gene is TRBJ2-3, the V gene TRBV9; perhaps TRBD2 as D (7 bases). Between the trimmed V and J ends, which lost 0 bases and 4 bases, there was a span of 12 bases. CDR3 size: 15 residues. The V gene's germline CDR1 is SGDLS and CDR2 YYNGEE. The CDR3 DNA reads TGTGCCAGCAGCGTAGAGGGGGAGGGGTCAGATACGCAGTATTTT. Protein product: CASSVEGEGSDTQYF.

CDR3 in amino acids: CASGTSGRREQYF. In DNA, the CDR3 is TGTGCCAGCGGGACTAGCGGGAGAAGGGAGCAGTACTTC. The chain combines TRBV27 with TRBJ2-7; 14 bases align to TRBD2. The CDR3 sequence is 13 residues long. J gave up 7 bases and V 8 bases, and 4 bases lay outside the gene matches. CDR1 and CDR2 (germline): MNHEY, SMNVEV (reference sequence).

Only one count was recorded for this clone. The gene calls are TRBV27 and TRBJ2-7; 9 positions match TRBD1. CDR1 MNHEY and CDR2 SMNVEV come from the germline V gene (reference sequence). CDR3 size: 12 residues. Trimming cost V 6 bases and J 7 bases; bases outside gene matches: 4. Here the CDR3 reads CASRQGAGEQYF. The CDR3 DNA reads as TGTGCCAGCAGACAGGGGGCGGGGGAGCAGTACTTC.

CDR3 protein: CASSLVGTGTDTQYF. CDR3 DNA: TGTGCCAGCAGCCTGGTCGGCACGGGAACAGATACGCAGTATTTT. This chain links TRBV5-6 with TRBJ2-3; weak D call: TRBD2 (5 bases). CDR3 length: 15 amino acids. Germline V gives CDR1 SGHDT, CDR2 YYEEEE. V shed 4 bases and J shed 3 bases, with 15 bases lying between them.

V is TRBV19 and J is TRBJ2-1; 12 nucleotides agree with TRBD2. The V segment lost 4 bases and the J segment 8 bases; nucleotides outside the gene matches: 12. The CDR3 sequence is 17 residues long. Germline V lookup: CDR1 LNHDA, CDR2 SQIVND (reference sequence). CDR3 in DNA: TGTGCCAGTAGTAAACGGACTAGCGGGATACAAGCAGATGAGCAGTTCTTC. Amino acid sequence: CASSKRTSGIQADEQFF.

This clone was observed a few times. The chain links TRBV7-8 to TRBJ2-1; D is possibly TRBD2 (6 bases). CDR1 SGHVS and CDR2 FQNEAQ come from the germline V gene. This CDR3 is 14 amino acids long. V was cut by 3 bases and J by 7 bases, with 13 bases left in between. The CDR3 coding sequence is TGTGCCAGCAGCTTTACGGGAGCCGGGAATGAGCAGTTCTTC. Protein sequence: CASSFTGAGNEQFF.

The V call is TRBV5-4, the J call TRBJ2-7, with D perhaps matching TRBD1 or TRBD2 (6 bases each). The CDR3 spans 15 residues. The germline V and J ends were trimmed by 4 bases and 3 bases, with 17 bases remaining between them. Germline V CDR1 and CDR2: SGHNT, YYREEE (reference sequence). The CDR3 region has the DNA TGTGCCAGCAGCGGGGAGGTGGGGGGCTACTACGAGCAGTACTTC. This codes for CASSGEVGGYYEQYF.

The V and J genes are TRBV7-9 and TRBJ2-1; possible D gene TRBD2, 5 bases. V lost 5 bases, J lost 6 bases, and 14 bases lay in between. The germline CDR1 and CDR2 sequences are SEHNR and FQNEAQ (reference sequence). This CDR3 has 14 residues. The CDR3 here is CASSQEERFNEQFF. CDR3 nucleotides: TGTGCCAGCAGCCAGGAGGAGAGATTCAATGAGCAGTTCTTC.

This clone has only a few counts. The chain is built from TRBV4-2 and TRBJ1-4; D remains ambiguous. Trimming pared 0 bases from V and 3 bases from J, leaving 17 bases between. Germline V gives CDR1 LGHNA, CDR2 YNFKEQ. The CDR3 contains 18 residues. CDR3 nucleotides: TGTGCCAGCAGCCAAGAGGGCCTCTCCCACCGGGCTAATGAAAAACTGTTTTTT. Translating gives CASSQEGLSHRANEKLFF.

This rearrangement joins TRBV11-2 to TRBJ2-1; the match to TRBD2 covers 9 bases. This CDR3 spans 16 amino acids. From germline, CDR1 is SGHAT and CDR2 FQNNGV. Trimming removed 5 bases from V and 3 bases from J; junction bases left unmatched: 8. The DNA of the CDR3 is TGTGCCAGCAGCCTAATAGCGGGAGTGGGCTACAATGAGCAGTTCTTC. Translated, it gives CASSLIAGVGYNEQFF.

In the case of this clone: At one end the junction does not follow the germline gene, possibly because of a read error. The chain is built from TRBV5-1 and TRBJ2-5; possible D gene TRBD1, 5 bases. This CDR3 spans 15 amino acids. Looked up from germline, CDR1 is SGHRS and CDR2 is YFSETQ. CDR3 DNA sequence: TGTGCCAGCAGCTTGTGGGGCGCCAACCAAGAGACCCAGTACTTC. Its protein is CASSLWGANQETQYF.

V gene TRBV10-3 combines with J gene TRBJ1-2, with 12 bases aligning to TRBD1. Germline loops: CDR1 ENHRY, CDR2 SYGVKD. This CDR3 contains 13 residues. V lost 8 bases to trimming and J lost 8 bases; unmatched junction nucleotides: 6. This CDR3 is CAIESGTGGGYTF. In DNA, the CDR3 is TGTGCCATCGAATCCGGGACAGGGGGCGGCTACACCTTC.